This T cell receptor beta chain was identified during a study of regulatory T cells in long-lasting Graves disease (dated by TCRdb to the early 2020s). Broadly, across the study: To count as having persistent Graves' disease, a patient had to have received antithyroid drug treatment for over 5 years with TSH receptor autoantibodies remaining persistently positive. Persistent Graves' disease patients in the clinical cohort had taken antithyroid drugs for roughly ten years on average. A total of 35 or so samples were covered by TCR sequencing, comprising around 13 persistent and around 20 newly diagnosed Graves' disease patients. Persistent Graves' disease patients were compared with newly diagnosed Graves' disease patients by peripheral blood TCR sequencing and RNA sequencing. The study was conducted in China and was registered as a clinical trial. General findings and caveats noted by the study authors: As a limitation, the authors acknowledged that the small sample size may reduce accuracy. A larger number of public clonotypes was shared among persistent patients (approximately 3,000) than among newly diagnosed patients (over 850). Lower TCR Shannon entropy and fewer highly expanded clones were observed in persistent Graves' disease patients than in newly diagnosed patients, which suggested clonal expansion. Preferential use of TRBV28, TRBJ1-2 and TRBJ2-5 was observed in persistent disease, whereas TRBV20-1 and TRBJ2-1 were favored in newly diagnosed disease. Sequencing and analysis were limited to the TCR beta chain. Only peripheral blood was studied, because thyroid tissue, the primary lesion, was inaccessible.

This clonotype was detected many times. The specificity of this receptor is unknown. One base away there is no much larger clone; base qualities are not given. After removal of 6 bases from V and 4 bases from J, the junction retains 4 bases not matched to a gene. From the germline V gene, CDR1 is ENHRY and CDR2 is SYGVKD. The CDR3 goes from the cysteine to the phenylalanine over 13 residues. Here the CDR3 DNA is all that survives: 39 bases in frame from base 1. Per the publication, the time point label means: persistent/refractory GD, antithyroid drugs over 5 years with positive TRAb. RNA was extracted from PBMCs in TRIzol for both TCR sequencing and RNA sequencing. The diagnosis of Graves' disease was made according to American Thyroid Association guidelines. Patients were recruited from an endocrinology department in Xi'an, China. Each patient gave 8.5 to 9.5 milliliters of peripheral blood, collected in an EDTA anticoagulant tube. PBMCs were isolated by Ficoll Paque Plus density gradient separation without further T cell sorting. RNA quality was checked with an Agilent 2100 Bioanalyzer and agarose gel, and concentration with a NanoDrop 2000.

Receptor libraries were prepared by multiplex PCR. The data were produced on an Illumina HiSeq 4000. To build TCR beta libraries, CDR3 regions were amplified by Arm-PCR using iRepertoire HTBI primers. Gel purification was performed on PCR products prior to sequencing. Regarding the original processing steps: Gene usage analysis of CDR3 amino acid clonotypes used the 50 to 70 TRBV and about 13 TRBJ segments found across samples. Filtered high-quality paired reads were merged into contigs using COPE and FqMerger. BLAST was used to align contigs to the IMGT TRBV, TRBD and TRBJ reference genes, and CDR3 was defined following IMGT. Highly expanded clones were defined as clonotypes with a frequency above 0.1%. Shannon entropy was used to measure repertoire diversity, and the Gini coefficient was used to measure V-J evenness. A clonotype was considered public if more than one individual shared it. TCRdb itself trimmed the public reads at Q25 with fastp, ran MiXCR and retained productive beta chains. Rows with one shared CDR3 protein collapse into an entry with the most common genes and DNA. TCRdb, rather than the study authors, made the V and J calls. Counted in this sample were about 430,000 distinct CDR3 sequences; roughly a fifth of them appeared once. The top ten constitute around an eighth of the sample.

The sequence derives from a female donor with Graves disease. The source material was peripheral blood mononuclear cells (PBMCs), sampled when the disease was refractory, from a patient treated with antithyroid drugs. The sequence is built from TRBV10-3 and TRBJ2-5; 8 central bases correspond to TRBD1. The CDR3 loop reads CAIRTGVGETQYF. The DNA reads TGTGCCATCAGGACAGGGGTGGGAGAGACCCAGTACTTC.